These 18 T cell receptor beta chains were sequenced from one sample in a study of T cells in Graves' hyperthyroidism and ophthalmopathy. RNA transcripts were the template for amplifying TCR beta CDR3 regions. The TCR CDR3 was amplified in a first-round RT-PCR using the HTBI primer set. TCRdb re-derived calls from the multiplex PCR reads in MiXCR, one entry per CDR3 protein. The profile covers hundreds of thousands of distinct CDR3 sequences, with more than 15% appearing a single time and around 7% taken by the ten largest. Sequences were obtained from blood. The receptors shown here come from a woman aged 18-35 years with Graves' hyperthyroidism.

This clonotype has at least ten counts. This sequence joins TRBV12-3 or TRBV12-4 and TRBJ2-7, with 9 positions matching TRBD2. The V segment lost 5 bases and the J segment 4 bases; nucleotides outside the gene matches: 6. The CDR3 has 14 residues. CDR3 nucleotide sequence: TGTGCCAGCAGTCTTAGCGGGAGTAGGTACGAGCAGTACTTC. It codes for CASSLSGSRYEQYF.

The sample holds many counts of this clonotype. CDR3 nucleotide sequence: TGTGCTAGTGGGCCTCCGGGACAGGGGGCCTACAATGAGCAGTTCTTC. It encodes CASGPPGQGAYNEQFF. The rearrangement links TRBV12-5 to TRBJ2-1; 11 nucleotides agree with TRBD1. V shed 6 bases and J 2 bases; nucleotides not matched to a gene: 6. This CDR3 has 16 amino acids. Germline V lookup: CDR1 LGHNT, CDR2 FRNRAP.

This clonotype has at least ten counts. The J gene is TRBJ1-2, the V gene TRBV27; D remains unclear. V lost 5 bases to trimming and J lost 8 bases, with 9 bases between them. Germline assignment: CDR1 MNHEY and CDR2 SMNVEV (reference sequence). This CDR3 is built from 11 residues. CDR3 amino acids: CASSGGWGYTF. CDR3 nucleotides: TGTGCCAGCAGTGGCGGCTGGGGCTACACCTTC.

This clonotype has a handful of counts. This chain joins TRBV6-1 and TRBJ2-2, with D possibly being TRBD1 or TRBD2 (5 bases each). Trimming cost V 3 bases and J 5 bases, with 13 bases left between them. The CDR3 totals 15 residues. Germline V lookup: CDR1 MNHNS, CDR2 SASEGT. The CDR3 DNA reads TGTGCCAGCAGTGAGTGGACTCGACAGACCGGGGAGCTGTTTTTT. It specifies CASSEWTRQTGELFF.

This rearrangement joins TRBV3-1 to TRBJ2-1; 10 nucleotides match TRBD2. Germline CDR1 is LGHDT and CDR2 is YNNKEL (reference sequence). The CDR3 runs to 15 residues. V was clipped by 0 bases and J by 7 bases; unmatched bases: 3. The CDR3 here is CASSQERAGGNEQFF. In DNA form, the CDR3 reads TGTGCCAGCAGCCAAGAGCGAGCGGGAGGGAATGAGCAGTTCTTC.

At least ten counts were recorded for this clonotype. This chain connects TRBV11-3 to TRBJ2-2, with a tentative D call TRBD1 (6 bases). Germline V gives CDR1 SGHNT, CDR2 YENEEA. Trimming removed 0 bases from V and 6 bases from J, with 8 bases in between. This CDR3 comprises 14 residues. The CDR3 bases are TGTGCCAGCAGCTTAGAAAGGGGGTCCGGGGAGCTGTTTTTT. This translates into CASSLERGSGELFF.

V gene TRBV20-1 combines with J gene TRBJ2-4; D remains ambiguous. The CDR3 sequence is 12 residues long. The germline V gene has CDR1 DFQATT and CDR2 SNEGSKA (reference sequence). V gave up 1 base and J gave up 7 bases, with 8 bases separating them. The CDR3: CSARASLNIQYF. The DNA of the CDR3 is TGCAGTGCTAGAGCCTCGCTTAACATTCAGTACTTC.

This clonotype was counted ten times or more. The J gene is TRBJ1-2, the V gene TRBV20-1, with D tentatively TRBD1 (6 bases). Germline values: CDR1 DFQATT, CDR2 SNEGSKA (reference sequence). The CDR3 contains 13 residues. Trimming cost V 3 bases and J 8 bases, with 16 bases left between them. The CDR3 bases are TGCAGTGCTAGTAAGGGGGTGGGACGAGGCTACACCTTC. Translation gives CSASKGVGRGYTF.

This clonotype has a count of ten or more. Here the CDR3 DNA reads TGTGCCAGCAGCTTAGGAACTAGCGGGCCCTACAATGAGCAGTTCTTC. It codes for CASSLGTSGPYNEQFF. The rearrangement joins TRBV11-2 to TRBJ2-1; 9 nucleotides align to TRBD2. This CDR3 spans 16 amino acids. CDR1 is SGHAT and CDR2 is FQNNGV in the germline V gene. After removal of 1 base from V and 2 bases from J, the junction contained 3 bases not matched to a gene. The full variable domain, rest sourced from reference TRBV11-2 and TRBJ2-1, is EAGVAQSPRYKIIEKRQSVAFWCNPISGHATLYWYQQILGQGPKLLIQFQNNGVVDDSQLPKDRFSAERLKGVDSTLKIQPAKLEDSAVYLCASSLGTSGPYNEQFFGPGTRLTVL.

This clonotype was counted ten times or more. The J gene is TRBJ2-7, the V gene TRBV5-1, with a weak D call TRBD1 (6 bases). Between the trimmed V and J ends, which lost 2 bases and 6 bases, there was a span of 15 bases. The CDR3 totals 14 residues. Germline CDR1 and CDR2: SGHRS and YFSETQ. CDR3 amino acids: CASSFDSPRGEQYF. The CDR3 DNA reads TGCGCCAGCAGCTTTGACTCCCCCAGGGGCGAGCAGTACTTC.

This clonotype has ten or more counts. The CDR3 DNA reads as TGTGCCAGCAGCTATGGTCGCAGGGTCGATGAAAAACTGTTTTTT. It codes for CASSYGRRVDEKLFF. The V call is TRBV5-5, the J call TRBJ1-4; TRBD1 is a possible D gene (5 bases). The V gene lost 3 bases and the J gene lost 6 bases, with 15 bases spanning the gap. The CDR3 is 15 amino acids. CDR1 and CDR2 from the germline V gene are SGHKS and YYEKEE (reference sequence).

This clonotype was counted many times. The V and J genes are TRBV30 and TRBJ1-5; D might be TRBD1 (5 bases). The CDR3 extends over 16 amino acids. The V gene lost 2 bases and the J gene lost 2 bases, with 16 bases spanning the gap. In germline, CDR1 is GTSNPN, CDR2 SVGIG (reference sequence). CDR3 coding DNA: TGTGCCTGGAGTACCCGACAGAACCGGGGCAATCAGCCCCAGCATTTT. Translating gives CAWSTRQNRGNQPQHF.

The chain is built from TRBV19 and TRBJ1-2, with D hard to call. Germline V CDR1 and CDR2: LNHDA, SQIVND (reference sequence). Trimming stripped 5 bases from V and 3 bases from J, with 16 bases between. The CDR3 runs 15 residues. The CDR3 nucleotides read TGTGCCAGTAGTGCCCGAGCCTCAAGGTACTATGGCTACACCTTC. Its translation is CASSARASRYYGYTF.

The chain couples TRBV19 to TRBJ2-5, with a possible D match to TRBD2 (6 bases). Germline V gene data show CDR1 as LNHDA and CDR2 as SQIVND (reference sequence). The CDR3 has 16 residues. The V and J ends lost 10 bases and 5 bases respectively, with 26 bases between them. This chain's CDR3 is CATRSEGGAQRETQYF. CDR3 in DNA: TGTGCCACTCGATCGGAAGGAGGGGCACAACGGGAGACCCAGTACTTC.

V is TRBV20-1 and J is TRBJ2-7; D gene unclear. CDR1 is DFQATT, CDR2 SNEGSKA, per germline (reference sequence). This CDR3 has 15 amino acids. V lost 0 bases and J lost 5, with 17 bases in between. Written as DNA, the CDR3 is TGCAGTGCTAGAGATCTCCTGGCCCCGGAAAACGAGCAGTACTTC. It specifies CSARDLLAPENEQYF.

This clonotype has just one count. The gene calls are TRBV5-1 and TRBJ1-6, with D possibly being TRBD1 (5 bases). Germline V CDR1 and CDR2: SGHRS, YFSETQ. The CDR3 consists of 15 residues. V lost 4 bases, J lost 7 bases, and 15 bases lay in between. The CDR3 nucleotides are TGCGCCAGCAGCAGCCCGGGACGGGGAAATTCACCCCTCCACTTT. Encoded protein: CASSSPGRGNSPLHF.

This clonotype was seen ten or more times. CDR3 nucleotides: TGTGCCAGCAGCTCATCCCTAGCGGGAGATTCCGGGGCCAACGTCCTGACTTTC. As protein: CASSSSLAGDSGANVLTF. The chain couples TRBV7-9 to TRBJ2-6, with 10 bases lining up with TRBD2. CDR1 is SEHNR, CDR2 FQNEAQ, per germline (reference sequence). This CDR3 has 18 amino acids. Germline trimming cut 4 bases from V and 4 bases from J; bases unmatched to any gene: 10.

This clonotype has ten or more counts. The rearrangement uses TRBV27 and TRBJ1-2; unclear D gene. There are 13 residues in the CDR3. Germline V gene lookup returns CDR1 MNHEY and CDR2 SMNVEV (reference sequence). V lost 0 bases to trimming and J lost 6 bases, with 8 bases between them. The CDR3 here is CASSLSPRDGYTF. As DNA, the CDR3 is TGTGCCAGCAGTTTATCCCCAAGGGATGGCTACACCTTC.